Listed below are T cell receptor beta chains from one sample, sequenced in a study of cytomegalovirus exposure and HLA in healthy donors. This table comes from immunoSEQ multiplex PCR, and its TCRdb copy is limited to in-frame clones, with some not included. The data show about 140,000 clones, around 66% seen once. Sequenced material: PBMCs. These receptors were taken from a woman aged 55-69 years in good health and CMV-seronegative. The conserved cysteine and the conserved F or W are not part of the CDR3 here. Clone size, where shown, is once, few, many, or a class for clones that have expanded.

CDR3 length,V gene,clone size,CDR3 protein
15,TRBV28,.,ASSKGRGGRGQETQY
11,TRBV25-1,.,ASSVRGAYEQY
14,TRBV4-2,.,ASSQEVARGSDTQY
14,TRBV7-2,.,ASSTVLGASYNEQF
11,TRBV13,once,ASSFQLYNEQF
15,TRBV9,.,ASSASWGSSSGNTIY
12,TRBV6-6,few,ASRGLGGPYGYT
11,TRBV19,.,ASSTSGALVQY
14,TRBV15,.,ATSKSGTGKAGELF
13,TRBV5-4,.,ASSLGRGATGELF
13,TRBV18,few,ASSPQQGRQETQY
14,TRBV5-1,.,ASSLEPGGPQETQY
13,TRBV5-4,.,ASSPPGSLNTEAF
12,TRBV19,once,ASSGRQGTGELF
11,TRBV21-1,.,APRDSSYNEQF
12,TRBV29-1,.,SVEWGLGTDTQY
12,TRBV28,.,ASSSTGYQETQY
10,TRBV5-1,.,ASSVEGVEQF
12,TRBV5-6,.,ASGSWTSGGEQY
13,TRBV28,.,ASSLWGTSVTEQY
12,TRBV2,.,ASSPIDFGETQY
14,TRBV11-2,.,ASSLTESGYNSPLH
12,TRBV7-8,.,ASSPYRVGNTIY
15,TRBV4-1,.,ASSQDPDLEAYNEQF
16,TRBV5-4,.,ASSPRGRPGNPYNEQF
15,TRBV5-6,.,ASSRDDRAGPKNIQY
11,TRBV7-9,.,ASSLGSTYEQY
14,TRBV28,few,ATQGVGGRGRTEAF
10,TRBV29-1,.,SADRGLDTQY
15,TRBV7-9,few,ASSLARSGGGTGELF
9,TRBV20-1,.,SASPQGAAF
12,TRBV5-1,.,ASSLEVVTQEAF
13,TRBV27,.,ASSLSPSGTYEQY
10,TRBV19,.,ASNTGEAGYT
13,TRBV7-9,few,ASMVGGATSYEQY
11,TRBV4-2,few,ASSRREGGEQY
15,TRBV9,.,ASSPHGGDSYLDTQY
11,TRBV6-5,.,ASSYEQVTEAF
12,TRBV6-1,.,ASSPGTRAVGYT
12,TRBV6-5,few,ASSYQGAQNRYT
12,TRBV7-2,few,ASSLVLGNSPLH
11,TRBV27,.,ASSFNRAGELF
10,TRBV16,few,ASSQYKNGYT
13,TRBV5-4,few,ASSLMTGTHTEAF
13,TRBV19,.,ASRLAGGNTGELF
13,TRBV9,.,ASSVGLASTDTQY
13,TRBV10-3,.,AISEGTGLNQPQH
14,TRBV7-8,.,ASSPPLRAAGETQY
16,TRBV5-4,.,ASSLLTDYRSYNSPLH
11,TRBV6-5,once,ASSYRQNSPLH